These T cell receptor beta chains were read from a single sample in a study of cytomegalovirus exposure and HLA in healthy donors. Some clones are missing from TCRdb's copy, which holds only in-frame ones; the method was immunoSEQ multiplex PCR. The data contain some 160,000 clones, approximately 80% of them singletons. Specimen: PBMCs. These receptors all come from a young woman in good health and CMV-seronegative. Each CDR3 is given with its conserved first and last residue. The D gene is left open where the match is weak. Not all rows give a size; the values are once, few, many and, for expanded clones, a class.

CDR3: CASSIRQKGAGRGYTF
DNA: TGTGCCAGTAGTATCAGACAAAAAGGGGCTGGCCGTGGCTACACCTTC
D: .
V: TRBV19
size: .
J: TRBJ1-2

CDR3: CSAPLLYEQYF
DNA: TGCAGTGCACCCTTACTCTACGAGCAGTACTTC
D: .
V: TRBV20-1
size: .
J: TRBJ2-7

CDR3: CASSRSGGDGYTF
DNA: TGTGCCAGCAGTCGATCAGGGGGCGATGGCTACACCTTC
D: TRBD1
V: TRBV6-5
size: .
J: TRBJ1-2

CDR3: CASEEDAGRGYTF
DNA: TGTGCCAGCGAGGAGGATGCAGGCCGCGGCTACACCTTC
D: .
V: TRBV2
size: .
J: TRBJ1-2

CDR3: CASARQLNTEAFF
DNA: TGCGCCAGCGCACGACAGTTGAACACTGAAGCTTTCTTT
D: .
V: TRBV4-1
size: .
J: TRBJ1-1

CDR3: CASSASDRGLETQYF
DNA: TGTGCCAGCAGTGCCTCGGACAGGGGGCTAGAGACCCAGTACTTC
D: TRBD1
V: TRBV6-5
size: .
J: TRBJ2-5

CDR3: CASSVPGTGSVEQYF
DNA: TGTGCCAGTAGTGTACCCGGGACAGGGTCCGTCGAGCAGTACTTC
D: TRBD1
V: TRBV19
size: .
J: TRBJ2-7

CDR3: CASSGVSSSGQSSYNEQFF
DNA: TGTGCCAGCAGCGGGGTGAGTTCGAGCGGGCAGAGCTCCTACAATGAGCAGTTCTTC
D: .
V: TRBV7-2
size: .
J: TRBJ2-1

CDR3: CASSFQVILSGANVLTF
DNA: TGTGCCAGCAGCTTTCAGGTGATCTTATCTGGGGCCAACGTCCTGACTTTC
D: .
V: TRBV5-6
size: .
J: TRBJ2-6

CDR3: CASSEQGLSQPQHF
DNA: TGTGCCAGCTCAGAACAGGGTCTGAGTCAGCCCCAGCATTTT
D: .
V: TRBV18
size: .
J: TRBJ1-5

CDR3: CASSSPGQGGEKLFF
DNA: TGCGCCAGCAGCTCCCCGGGACAGGGGGGAGAAAAGCTGTTTTTT
D: TRBD1
V: TRBV5-1
size: few
J: TRBJ1-4

CDR3: CASSPLPGTGEGYGYTF
DNA: TGCGCCAGCAGCCCACTCCCAGGGACAGGGGAGGGCTATGGCTACACCTTC
D: TRBD1
V: TRBV5-1
size: .
J: TRBJ1-2

CDR3: CASSSRVRNTEAFF
DNA: TGTGCCAGCAGCTCCCGAGTGAGGAACACTGAAGCTTTCTTT
D: .
V: TRBV7-8
size: .
J: TRBJ1-1

CDR3: CASSLETGNYGYTF
DNA: TGCGCCAGCAGCTTGGAAACAGGGAACTATGGCTACACCTTC
D: .
V: TRBV5-1
size: .
J: TRBJ1-2

CDR3: CASSFSGGTDTQYF
DNA: TGTGCCAGCAGCTTCAGCGGAGGCACAGATACGCAGTATTTT
D: .
V: TRBV7-2
size: .
J: TRBJ2-3

CDR3: CAWSGVDRRLCF
DNA: TGTGCCTGGAGTGGGGTGGACAGGCGGCTCTGTTTT
D: TRBD1
V: TRBV30
size: .
J: TRBJ1-4

CDR3: CASSLTGDTIYF
DNA: TGTGCCAGCAGCTTAACCGGGGACACCATATATTTT
D: .
V: TRBV7-9
size: .
J: TRBJ1-3

CDR3: CASRNRELETQYF
DNA: TGTGCCAGTAGAAATCGGGAGTTAGAGACCCAGTACTTC
D: .
V: TRBV19
size: .
J: TRBJ2-5

CDR3: CASFPGQGASRSQHF
DNA: TGTGCCAGCTTCCCGGGACAGGGGGCCTCTCGGTCCCAGCATTTT
D: TRBD1
V: TRBV28
size: .
J: TRBJ1-5

CDR3: CASSQIAGPSYNEQFF
DNA: TGTGCCAGCAGCCAAATAGCGGGCCCCTCCTACAATGAGCAGTTCTTC
D: TRBD2
V: TRBV14
size: .
J: TRBJ2-1

CDR3: CASSSTTGQGLYGYTF
DNA: TGCGCCAGCAGCTCAACTACGGGACAGGGCCTCTATGGCTACACCTTC
D: TRBD1
V: TRBV5-1
size: once
J: TRBJ1-2

CDR3: CASSYVGGTIEAFF
DNA: TGTGCCAGCAGTTACGTGGGAGGGACGATAGAAGCTTTCTTT
D: .
V: TRBV6-5
size: .
J: TRBJ1-1

CDR3: CASRYGNIQYF
DNA: TGTGCCAGCAGGTACGGGAACATTCAGTACTTC
D: .
V: TRBV2
size: .
J: TRBJ2-4

CDR3: CASSEETGRSNQPQHF
DNA: TGTGCCAGCAGTGAAGAGACAGGGAGGAGCAATCAGCCCCAGCATTTT
D: TRBD1
V: TRBV2
size: .
J: TRBJ1-5

CDR3: CAWSVPFLRNTEAFF
DNA: TGTGCCTGGAGTGTACCATTTCTGAGGAACACTGAAGCTTTCTTT
D: .
V: TRBV30
size: .
J: TRBJ1-1

CDR3: CAWSHSFGGTGELFF
DNA: TGTGCCTGGAGTCATTCATTCGGGGGCACCGGGGAGCTGTTTTTT
D: .
V: TRBV30
size: once
J: TRBJ2-2

CDR3: CASSLGIRETQYF
DNA: TGTGCCAGCAGCTTGGGCATCCGGGAGACCCAGTACTTC
D: .
V: TRBV5-6
size: .
J: TRBJ2-5

CDR3: CASSGGQETQYF
DNA: TGTGCCAGCAGCGGGGGACAAGAGACCCAGTACTTC
D: .
V: TRBV6-1
size: .
J: TRBJ2-5

CDR3: CASSYSSGGARGYTF
DNA: TGTGCCAGCAGTTACTCCAGTGGGGGGGCCCGGGGCTACACCTTC
D: .
V: TRBV6-5
size: .
J: TRBJ1-2

CDR3: CASSAQVRRNTIYF
DNA: TGTGCCAGTAGTGCACAGGTACGGCGAAACACCATATATTTT
D: .
V: TRBV19
size: once
J: TRBJ1-3

CDR3: CASSPRDRGSYNEQFF
DNA: TGTGCCAGCAGCCCCCGGGACAGGGGTTCCTACAATGAGCAGTTCTTC
D: .
V: TRBV21-1
size: once
J: TRBJ2-1

CDR3: CASRKQDSGNTIYF
DNA: TGTGCCAGTAGAAAACAGGACTCTGGAAACACCATATATTTT
D: .
V: TRBV19
size: .
J: TRBJ1-3

CDR3: CASSPRETMNTEAFF
DNA: TGTGCCAGCTCACCACGAGAGACTATGAACACTGAAGCTTTCTTT
D: .
V: TRBV18
size: few
J: TRBJ1-1

CDR3: CASSLFGGGGYNEQFF
DNA: TGTGCCAGCAGCTTGTTTGGTGGCGGGGGCTACAATGAGCAGTTCTTC
D: TRBD2
V: TRBV5-4
size: .
J: TRBJ2-1

CDR3: CASSRQGPYEQYF
DNA: TGTGCCAGTAGTCGACAGGGCCCCTACGAGCAGTACTTC
D: TRBD1
V: TRBV19
size: once
J: TRBJ2-7

CDR3: CSSSPGLF
DNA: TGTTCCAGCAGCCCTGGGCTCTTC
D: .
V: TRBV7-9
size: few
J: TRBJ1-2

CDR3: CASSSHWGGAGVRNTEAFF
DNA: TGCGCCAGCAGCTCACACTGGGGGGGGGCAGGGGTTCGGAACACTGAAGCTTTCTTT
D: .
V: TRBV5-1
size: .
J: TRBJ1-1

CDR3: CASTRATYGYTF
DNA: TGTGCCAGTACTCGCGCTACCTATGGCTACACCTTC
D: .
V: TRBV19
size: few
J: TRBJ1-2

CDR3: CASSPFEGQPQHF
DNA: TGTGCCAGCAGCCCTTTTGAGGGTCAGCCCCAGCATTTT
D: .
V: TRBV4-2
size: .
J: TRBJ1-5

CDR3: CASSLTQGTEAFF
DNA: TGTGCCAGCAGCCTCACGCAGGGTACTGAAGCTTTCTTT
D: .
V: TRBV11-3
size: .
J: TRBJ1-1

CDR3: CASSYSKQGGYTF
DNA: TGTGCCAGCAGTTACTCGAAACAGGGCGGCTACACCTTC
D: .
V: TRBV6-6
size: .
J: TRBJ1-2

CDR3: CASSLYQGVVSEKLFF
DNA: TGTGCCAGCAGTTTATACCAGGGGGTGGTTAGTGAAAAACTGTTTTTT
D: TRBD1
V: TRBV28
size: once
J: TRBJ1-4

CDR3: CASSPQGVTGYTF
DNA: TGTGCCAGCAGCCCACAGGGGGTGACTGGCTACACCTTC
D: TRBD1
V: TRBV7-9
size: .
J: TRBJ1-2

CDR3: CASSVGQGLHEQYF
DNA: TGTGCCAGCAGTGTGGGACAGGGGCTTCACGAGCAGTACTTC
D: TRBD1
V: TRBV2
size: .
J: TRBJ2-7

CDR3: CASSEGASGGTQYF
DNA: TGTGCCAGCAGTGAGGGAGCTAGCGGGGGCACGCAGTATTTT
D: TRBD2
V: TRBV25-1
size: .
J: TRBJ2-3

CDR3: CASSLSRENTIYF
DNA: TGTGCCAGCAGCTTGTCGAGAGAAAACACCATATATTTT
D: .
V: TRBV7-6
size: .
J: TRBJ1-3

CDR3: CASSLGIGGEQFF
DNA: TGTGCCAGCAGCTTAGGAATCGGGGGTGAGCAGTTCTTC
D: .
V: TRBV7-8
size: .
J: TRBJ2-1

CDR3: CASSLLGGAYEQYF
DNA: TGTGCCAGCAGCTTACTCGGGGGGGCCTACGAGCAGTACTTC
D: TRBD2
V: TRBV7-6
size: once
J: TRBJ2-7

CDR3: CASSLGFESGGNQPQHF
DNA: TGTGCCAGCAGCTTGGGGTTTGAGTCAGGGGGCAATCAGCCCCAGCATTTT
D: .
V: TRBV5-6
size: .
J: TRBJ1-5